The 18 T cell receptor beta chains presented below share a single source sample, sequenced in a study of cytomegalovirus exposure and HLA in healthy donors (TCRdb year 2017). Libraries were constructed by the immunoSEQ multiplex PCR assay. TCRdb took this table from immuneACCESS and kept in-frame rearrangements with V and J called. Such tables lack part of the clones; where checked against another copy, unresolved V genes explain under half of the gap, and the rest is unexplained. The sample has 60,000 to 85,000 clones on record, 85% to 95% of them singletons. Clones ranked in the top ten supply about 1.4% of the sample. Input material: PBMCs. The receptors come from a man aged 18 to 29 in good health and CMV-seropositive.

The chain has TRBV11-2 and TRBJ1-5, with D tentatively TRBD1 (6 bases). V lost 2 bases and J 4 bases, leaving 15 bases between the germline ends. Germline V gene lookup returns CDR1 SGHAT and CDR2 FQNNGV. The CDR3 loop spans 16 amino acids. The CDR3 DNA is TGTGCCAGCAGCTTATATGGCGGGCAGGGGAATCAGCCCCAGCATTTT. This gives the protein CASSLYGGQGNQPQHF.

This clone has just one count. The chain employs TRBV7-3 and TRBJ2-1; maybe TRBD2 (5 bases). Germline assignment: CDR1 SGHTA and CDR2 FQGTGA. V was clipped by 3 bases and J by 0 bases, with 12 bases between them. CDR3 length equals 16 residues. The CDR3 here is CASSLSAGSSYNEQFF. The CDR3 coding sequence is TGTGCCAGCAGCTTGAGTGCGGGTAGCTCCTACAATGAGCAGTTCTTC.

This chain links TRBV10-3 with TRBJ1-2; D is undetermined. Germline assignment: CDR1 ENHRY and CDR2 SYGVKD. The CDR3 spans 13 residues. Between the trimmed V and J ends, which lost 4 bases and 4 bases, there was a span of 10 bases. CDR3 residues: CAISAQDSYGYTF. The CDR3 DNA is TGTGCCATCAGTGCGCAGGACTCCTATGGCTACACCTTC.

The chain combines TRBV15 with TRBJ1-1; D unresolved. Germline loops: CDR1 LNHNV, CDR2 YYDKDF (reference sequence). V shed 2 bases and J shed 5 bases, with 9 bases lying between them. This CDR3 region has 13 residues. In DNA, the CDR3 is TGTGCCACCAGCAGAACGGGGAGAACTGAAGCTTTCTTT. Translated: CATSRTGRTEAFF.

A remark on this clone: At one end the junction does not follow the germline gene, possibly because of a read error. V and J are TRBV7-7 and TRBJ2-5; tentatively, D is TRBD1 (6 bases). This CDR3 is 15 amino acids long. Germline-derived CDR1 and CDR2 are SSHAT and FNYEAQ (reference sequence). DNA of the CDR3: TGTGCTAGCAGCCCTCACAGGGCCCCCCAAGAGACCCAGTACTTC. Encoded protein: CASSPHRAPQETQYF.

The chain combines TRBV29-1 with TRBJ2-4; no firm D call. The CDR3 length is 13 residues. CDR1 is SQVTM, CDR2 ANQGSEA, per germline. V gave up 8 bases and J gave up 6 bases, with 17 bases separating them. CDR3 amino acids: CSPLGPLGNIQYF. The CDR3 bases are TGCAGCCCCCTTGGGCCTCTCGGAAACATTCAGTACTTC.

The V and J genes are TRBV9 and TRBJ2-1; unclear D gene. The V gene's germline CDR1 is SGDLS and CDR2 YYNGEE. CDR3 length: 15 amino acids. Trimming shortened V by 3 bases and J by 3 bases, and 13 bases separated the two germline ends. CDR3 region: CASSGGTHIYNEQFF. CDR3 nucleotides: TGTGCCAGCAGCGGAGGCACCCATATCTACAATGAGCAGTTCTTC.

This clone was observed a handful of times. The V gene is TRBV5-1, the J gene TRBJ1-3; D call uncertain. V shed 0 bases and J shed 8 bases, with 9 bases lying between them. The CDR3 length is 13 residues. Germline CDR1 is SGHRS and CDR2 is YFSETQ. CDR3 nucleotide sequence: TGCGCCAGCAGCTTGGATGACGGGGACACCATATATTTT. Translated, it gives CASSLDDGDTIYF.

This clone was recorded once. The gene calls are TRBV4-2 and TRBJ2-6, with D perhaps TRBD2 (5 bases). V lost 3 bases and J lost 0, with 12 bases in between. Germline CDR1 and CDR2: LGHNA and YNFKEQ. The length of the CDR3 is 17 residues. Here the CDR3 reads CASSHGRGRSGANVLTF. The CDR3 bases are TGTGCCAGCAGCCATGGGAGAGGTCGCTCTGGGGCCAACGTCCTGACTTTC.

V usage is TRBV15 and J usage is TRBJ1-4; 7 positions match TRBD1. The J segment lost 7 bases and the V segment lost 5 bases, leaving 7 bases of the junction unmatched. Germline V gene lookup returns CDR1 LNHNV and CDR2 YYDKDF (reference sequence). The CDR3 is 14 amino acids. In DNA, the CDR3 is TGTGCCACCAGCTCCATACAGGGGACTGAAAAACTGTTTTTT. Amino acids: CATSSIQGTEKLFF.

V gene TRBV28 combines with J gene TRBJ1-5; no clear D gene. The CDR3 loop spans 10 amino acids. Trimming removed 7 bases at V and 7 bases at J, with 5 bases between. Germline V lookup: CDR1 MDHEN, CDR2 SYDVKM. CDR3 residues: CASNGQPQHF. The CDR3, as DNA: TGTGCCAGCAATGGCCAGCCCCAGCATTTT.

The V call is TRBV5-1, the J call TRBJ2-3; a weak D match, TRBD2 (6 bases). The V end was cut by 1 base, the J end by 1 base, with 13 bases between. Germline V CDR1 and CDR2: SGHRS, YFSETQ. This CDR3 has 16 amino acids. The CDR3 DNA sequence: TGCGCCAGCAGCTTGTCTAGCGACTACCGCACAGATACGCAGTATTTT. This codes for CASSLSSDYRTDTQYF.

Written as DNA, the CDR3 is TGTGCCATCAGGAGGGGGCTCTTTGCCGGGGAGCTGTTTTTT. It codes for CAIRRGLFAGELFF. This chain connects TRBV10-3 to TRBJ2-2; 7 nucleotides match TRBD1. Germline-derived CDR1 and CDR2 are ENHRY and SYGVKD. This CDR3 is 14 amino acids long. V lost 6 bases to trimming and J lost 6 bases; unmatched junction nucleotides: 7.

This clone was picked up one time. This rearrangement joins TRBV18 to TRBJ1-3, with D tentatively TRBD1 (5 bases). Germline assignment: CDR1 KGHSH and CDR2 LQKENI. The CDR3 has 17 residues. The V end was cut by 0 bases, the J end by 0 bases, with 12 bases between. This CDR3 is CASSPPGGPRSGNTIYF. The CDR3 DNA follows: TGTGCCAGCTCACCACCGGGGGGTCCGCGCTCTGGAAACACCATATATTTT. Looking up the rest from reference TRBV18 and TRBJ1-3 gives the full variable domain: NAGVMQNPRHLVRRRGQEARLRCSPMKGHSHVYWYRQLPEEGLKFMVYLQKENIIDESGMPKERFSAEFPKEGPSILRIQQVVRGDSAAYFCASSPPGGPRSGNTIYFGEGSWLTVV.

The CDR3 reads CAWSVAPEQFF. The CDR3 region has the DNA TGTGCCTGGAGTGTAGCACCGGAGCAGTTCTTC. The gene calls are TRBV30 and TRBJ2-1; D ambiguous. The CDR3 spans 11 residues. Trimming shortened V by 0 bases and J by 10 bases, and 7 bases separated the two germline ends. Germline assignment: CDR1 GTSNPN and CDR2 SVGIG (reference sequence). Filled out from reference TRBV30 and TRBJ2-1, the complete variable domain reads SQTIHQWPATLVQPVGSPLSLECTVEGTSNPNLYWYRQAAGRGLQLLFYSVGIGQISSEVPQNLSASRPQDRQFILSSKKLLLSDSGFYLCAWSVAPEQFFGPGTRLTVL.

The rearrangement uses TRBV5-5 and TRBJ2-7; D is unresolved. The germline V gene encodes CDR1 SGHKS and CDR2 YYEKEE (reference sequence). Trimming pared 1 base from V and 2 bases from J, leaving 10 bases between. The CDR3 totals 14 residues. The CDR3 region is CASSLSNSAYEQYF. The CDR3 DNA reads as TGTGCCAGCAGCTTGAGTAACAGTGCCTACGAGCAGTACTTC.

Details on this clone: Germline is not matched at one junction end, which may reflect a read error. V is TRBV6-1 and J is TRBJ1-2; possible D gene TRBD1, 6 bases. The CDR3 covers 15 residues. The V gene's germline CDR1 is MNHNS and CDR2 SASEGT. The DNA for the CDR3 is TGTGCCAGCTGTGATGGACACTGGGGGCGGGGGGGCTACACCTTC. Encoded protein: CASCDGHWGRGGYTF.

The gene calls are TRBV27 and TRBJ1-1; D might be TRBD1 (6 bases). The V and J ends lost 9 bases and 5 bases respectively, with 7 bases between them. CDR3 length: 10 residues. Germline lookup yields CDR1 MNHEY and CDR2 SMNVEV (reference sequence). CDR3 bases: TGTGCCAGTGGACAGACTGAAGCTTTCTTT. Encoded protein: CASGQTEAFF.